These 21 T cell receptor beta chains share one sample of origin, sequenced in a study of T cells in Graves' hyperthyroidism and ophthalmopathy. Amplification of TCR beta CDR3 regions used RNA as the template. RT-PCR in the first round (using the HTBI primer set) targeted the TCR CDR3. MiXCR was run by TCRdb on the multiplex PCR reads, yielding one entry per CDR3 protein. The sample lists 89,000 or so distinct CDR3 sequences, roughly 37% occurring once. The sample comprised peripheral blood or thyroid tissue (not recorded which). These receptors all come from a woman in her twenties or thirties with Graves' hyperthyroidism.

This clonotype showed up just once. The chain carries TRBV7-2 and TRBJ2-3, with 12 bases identical to TRBD2. The V segment lost 3 bases and the J segment 4 bases; nucleotides outside the gene matches: 8. The CDR3 is made up of 17 amino acids. Germline CDR1 SGHTA, CDR2 FQGNSA. The CDR3 protein is CASSFSSGRASADTQYF. The CDR3 nucleotides are TGTGCCAGCAGCTTCTCTAGCGGGAGGGCCTCGGCAGATACGCAGTATTTT.

As concerns this clonotype: A read error may be the cause here, since a much bigger clone is one base away. Likely a read error: the CDR3 ends without its conserved phenylalanine or tryptophan. This chain links TRBV7-9 with TRBJ2-5; 12 bases fit TRBD1. The CDR3 is made up of 15 amino acids. Per the germline V gene, CDR1 is SEHNR and CDR2 is FQNEAQ (reference sequence). V trimming: 6 bases; J trimming: 5 bases; junction bases outside the gene matches: 7. CDR3 in DNA: TGTGCCAGCAGTTCCGGGACAGGGGGCGCGGAGACCCAGTACTCC. Protein: CASSSGTGGAETQYS.

This clonotype was seen ten or more times. The genes are TRBV9 and TRBJ2-5; D is ambiguous. The length of the CDR3 is 14 residues. Germline V gene data show CDR1 as SGDLS and CDR2 as YYNGEE. V was shortened by 0 bases and J by 5 bases, with 11 bases between the two germline ends. Here the CDR3 DNA reads TGTGCCAGCAGCGTAGATGGGTCTTGGGAGACCCAGTACTTC. As protein: CASSVDGSWETQYF.

For the CDR3, the DNA is TGTGCCACCAGCAGCTTTCCCACTGAAGCTTTCTTT. Translated, it gives CATSSFPTEAFF. This rearrangement joins TRBV15 to TRBJ1-1; no clear D gene. Germline-derived CDR1 and CDR2 are LNHNV and YYDKDF (reference sequence). The CDR3 contains 12 residues. The V end lost 3 bases, the J end lost 4 bases, and 6 bases lay between the germline ends.

As regards this clonotype: This sequence may be a read error, since a much larger clone differs from it by one base. The chain's CDR3 is CASSQGPTNNQPQHF. In DNA form, the CDR3 reads TGTGCCAGCAGCCAAGGTCCCACGAACAATCAGCCCCAGCATTTT. The chain uses TRBV7-8 and TRBJ1-5, with D unclear. The germline CDR1 and CDR2 sequences are SGHVS and FQNEAQ. Trimming shortened V by 5 bases and J by 3 bases, and 14 bases separated the two germline ends. The CDR3 covers 15 residues.

DNA for the CDR3: TGTGCTACAGTAGGGTATGGCAATCAGCCCCAGCATTTT. This sequence encodes CATVGYGNQPQHF. V and J are TRBV25-1 and TRBJ1-5, with unresolved D. The CDR3 spans 13 residues. Germline CDR1 reads MGHDK; CDR2 reads SYGVNS.

Concerning this clonotype: The junction does not match germline at one end; this may be a read error. The DNA of the CDR3 is TGTGCCAGCAGACGGCGACAGGGGGTAGATGAAAAACTGGTTTTT. It specifies CASRRRQGVDEKLVF. The genes are TRBV12-3 or TRBV12-4 and TRBJ1-4, with 9 positions matching TRBD1. CDR3 length: 15 residues.

This chain connects TRBV25-1 to TRBJ1-2, with 7 bases aligning to TRBD1. V dropped 0 bases and J dropped 5; count of bases not matched to a gene: 9. The CDR3 covers 16 residues. Germline CDR1 is MGHDK and CDR2 is SYGVNS. In nucleotides, the CDR3 is TGTGCCAGCAGTGAATATCGTCAGGGGGTAAAGTATGGCTACACCTTC. It encodes CASSEYRQGVKYGYTF.

In this sample, this clonotype turned up many times. This sequence joins TRBV20-1 and TRBJ2-7; the D gene is possibly TRBD2 (5 bases). V was trimmed by 5 bases and J by 3 bases, leaving 11 bases between them. Germline CDR1 is DFQATT and CDR2 is SNEGSKA (reference sequence). This CDR3 comprises 12 residues. CDR3 coding DNA: TGCAGTGCTTCGATTGGAGGCTACGAGCAGTACTTC. Translation gives CSASIGGYEQYF.

Only a few counts were recorded for this clonotype. The chain employs TRBV30 and TRBJ1-5; D may be TRBD1 (6 bases). The CDR3 contains 13 residues. V lost 0 bases and J 6 bases, leaving 9 bases between the germline ends. Germline V gene lookup returns CDR1 GTSNPN and CDR2 SVGIG (reference sequence). The CDR3 coding sequence is TGTGCCTGGAGTGTCTGGGGGGCTCAGCCCCAGCATTTT. Amino acids: CAWSVWGAQPQHF.

This clonotype came up many times. The chain is built from TRBV2 and TRBJ2-2; 8 bases are shared with TRBD1. Trimming took 5 bases from V and 7 from J; bases not matched to a gene: 3. The germline CDR1 and CDR2 sequences are SNHLY and FYNNEI. The CDR3 is 13 residues long. In nucleotides, the CDR3 is TGTGCCAGCAGTTATACAGGGGGCGGGGAGCTGTTTTTT. This translates into CASSYTGGGELFF.

The V call is TRBV4-2, the J call TRBJ2-3; no clear D gene. Germline V gene lookup returns CDR1 LGHNA and CDR2 YNFKEQ. The CDR3 is 16 residues long. V lost 6 bases and J lost 0, with 16 bases in between. The CDR3 spells CASSPEVAESTDTQYF. The CDR3 nucleotides read TGTGCCAGCAGTCCCGAGGTGGCGGAAAGCACAGATACGCAGTATTTT.

This clonotype was counted a few times. V usage is TRBV6-5 and J usage is TRBJ2-5, with D perhaps TRBD2 (5 bases). Germline V lookup: CDR1 MNHEY, CDR2 SVGAGI. The CDR3 runs to 16 residues. V lost 6 bases and J lost 5, with 22 bases in between. The CDR3 protein is CASSPEEEKIAETQYF. The CDR3 nucleotides are TGTGCCAGCAGCCCGGAGGAGGAAAAGATTGCGGAGACCCAGTACTTC.

This clonotype was seen many times. This chain links TRBV7-6 with TRBJ1-6, with a tentative D call TRBD1 (5 bases). The CDR3 spans 14 residues. The V gene lost 5 bases and the J gene lost 7 bases, with 12 bases spanning the gap. CDR1 and CDR2 from the germline V gene are SGHVS and FNYEAQ. CDR3 amino acids: CASSPGWVNSPLHF. The CDR3 DNA is TGTGCCAGCAGCCCAGGGTGGGTGAATTCACCCCTCCACTTT.

The rearrangement joins TRBV7-8 to TRBJ2-2; 9 nucleotides align to TRBD2. Germline V lookup: CDR1 SGHVS, CDR2 FQNEAQ. The CDR3 consists of 15 residues. V shed 1 base, J shed 6 bases, and the junction held 3 bases outside the gene matches. In DNA form, the CDR3 reads TGTGCCAGCAGCTTAGGAGCGGGAGGCGCCGGGGAGCTGTTTTTT. It yields the protein CASSLGAGGAGELFF.

There are many counts of this clonotype. This chain uses TRBV5-1 with TRBJ1-2, with a tentative D call TRBD1 (6 bases). The V and J ends lost 0 bases and 4 bases respectively, with 13 bases between them. Germline V gene lookup returns CDR1 SGHRS and CDR2 YFSETQ. There are 15 residues in the CDR3. DNA for the CDR3: TGCGCCAGCAGCTTGGTGGTGCAGGGGATCTATGGCTACACCTTC. Its protein is CASSLVVQGIYGYTF. The full variable domain, in which reference TRBV5-1 and TRBJ1-2 provide the parts outside the CDR3, is KAGVTQTPRYLIKTRGQQVTLSCSPISGHRSVSWYQQTPGQGLQFLFEYFSETQRNKGNFPGRFSGRQFSNSRSEMNVSTLELGDSALYLCASSLVVQGIYGYTFGSGTRLTVV.

The J gene is TRBJ1-1, the V gene TRBV5-6; D gene ambiguous. From germline, CDR1 is SGHDT and CDR2 YYEEEE. CDR3 length equals 12 residues. Trimming removed 5 bases at V and 4 bases at J, with 9 bases between. The CDR3 DNA sequence: TGTGCCAGCAGGCGGGCCGTCACTGAAGCTTTCTTT. Residues: CASRRAVTEAFF.

As concerns this clonotype: This is likely a read error, given that the CDR3 carries no conserved phenylalanine or tryptophan at its end. The rearrangement uses TRBV15 and TRBJ2-5, with a tentative D call TRBD1 (7 bases). Trimming removed 3 bases at V and 3 bases at J, with 17 bases between. Germline V lookup: CDR1 LNHNV, CDR2 YYDKDF (reference sequence). This CDR3 is 16 amino acids long. CDR3 DNA sequence: TGTGCCACCAGCAGGGGGACAGCTAGGGGGGAAGAGACCCAGTACTTA. As protein: CATSRGTARGEETQYL.

This clonotype came up many times. This chain joins TRBV5-8 and TRBJ2-5, with a tentative D call TRBD2 (6 bases). The germline V gene has CDR1 SGHTS and CDR2 YDEGEE. The CDR3 loop spans 13 amino acids. Trimming removed 1 base at V and 5 bases at J, with 9 bases between. The CDR3 sequence is CASSLPLAETQYF. For the CDR3, the DNA is TGTGCCAGCAGCTTGCCCCTAGCGGAGACCCAGTACTTC.

This chain joins TRBV15 and TRBJ2-2, with 8 bases that match TRBD1. V was pared by 3 bases and J by 6 bases, with 3 bases of the junction left unmatched. The CDR3 covers 14 residues. Per the germline V gene, CDR1 is LNHNV and CDR2 is YYDKDF (reference sequence). The CDR3 DNA follows: TGTGCCACCAGCAGGCAGGGGGCTGCCGGGGAGCTGTTTTTT. Its protein is CATSRQGAAGELFF.

As regards this clonotype: Possible read error: a much larger clone is one base away. The gene calls are TRBV12-3 or TRBV12-4 and TRBJ1-4, with D uncertain. CDR3 length: 15 amino acids. Here the CDR3 reads CASSPPQTTDEKLFF. CDR3 nucleotides: TGTGCCAGCAGTCCTCCACAGACAACTGATGAAAAACTGTTTTTT.